This TCR beta chain was identified during a study of cytomegalovirus exposure and HLA in healthy donors. Study-wide findings and caveats: In a later analysis, a missense DCLRE1C variant was linked to TCR beta V- and J-gene trimming. In vitro assays verified that a few CMV-associated chains recognized CMV antigens specifically. Whilst most TCR sequences proved rare, a subset of public TCRs occurred across many donors.

The PCR was carried out with 60 Vbeta primers and 13 Jbeta primers. The repertoire was sequenced with immunoSEQ multiplex PCR; TCRdb's copy has only in-frame clones and lacks some. The sample holds under 200,000 clones, roughly 75% seen once. Germline CDR1 reads LGHNA; CDR2 reads YSLEER. Trimming removed 1 base from V and 0 bases from J; junction bases left unmatched: 4. This CDR3 has 17 amino acids. A remark on this clone: Its antigen is currently unknown.

The sample comprised PBMCs. The rearrangement joins TRBV4-3 to TRBJ2-1, with 9 bases matching TRBD2. This receptor was identified in a man aged 35-49 years in good health and CMV-seronegative. Here the CDR3 reads CASSQVLAGLSYNEQFF. CDR3 bases: TGCGCCAGCAGCCAAGTTCTAGCGGGACTCTCCTACAATGAGCAGTTCTTC.